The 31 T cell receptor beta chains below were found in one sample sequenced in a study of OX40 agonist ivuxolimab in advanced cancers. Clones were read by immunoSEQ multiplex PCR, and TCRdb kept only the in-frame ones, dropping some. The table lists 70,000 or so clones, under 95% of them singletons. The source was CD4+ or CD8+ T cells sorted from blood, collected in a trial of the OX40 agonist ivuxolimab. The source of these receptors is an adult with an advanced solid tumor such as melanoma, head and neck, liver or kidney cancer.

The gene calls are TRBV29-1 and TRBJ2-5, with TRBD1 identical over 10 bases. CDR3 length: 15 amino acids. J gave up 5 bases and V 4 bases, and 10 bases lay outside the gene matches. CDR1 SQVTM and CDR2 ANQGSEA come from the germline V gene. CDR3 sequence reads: CSVAPPGQGRETQYF. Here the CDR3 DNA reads TGCAGCGTTGCCCCCCCGGGACAGGGGCGGGAGACCCAGTACTTC.

The CDR3 is CASSLASPTGGLNTEAFF. The DNA of the CDR3 is TGCGCCAGCAGCTTGGCGAGTCCTACAGGGGGACTGAACACTGAAGCTTTCTTT. The V call is TRBV5-1, the J call TRBJ1-1; 8 bases agree with TRBD1. The length of the CDR3 is 18 residues. V shed 0 bases, J shed 0 bases, and the junction held 10 bases outside the gene matches. Germline lookup yields CDR1 SGHRS and CDR2 YFSETQ.

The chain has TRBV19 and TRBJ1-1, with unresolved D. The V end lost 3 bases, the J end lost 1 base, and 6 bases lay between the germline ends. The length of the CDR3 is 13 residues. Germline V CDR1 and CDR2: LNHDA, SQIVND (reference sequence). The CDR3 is CASSMTGNTEAFF. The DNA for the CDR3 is TGTGCCAGTAGTATGACGGGGAACACTGAAGCTTTCTTT. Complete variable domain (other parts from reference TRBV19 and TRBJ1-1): DGGITQSPKYLFRKEGQNVTLSCEQNLNHDAMYWYRQDPGQGLRLIYYSQIVNDFQKGDIAEGYSVSREKKESFPLTVTSAQKNPTAFYLCASSMTGNTEAFFGQGTRLTVV.

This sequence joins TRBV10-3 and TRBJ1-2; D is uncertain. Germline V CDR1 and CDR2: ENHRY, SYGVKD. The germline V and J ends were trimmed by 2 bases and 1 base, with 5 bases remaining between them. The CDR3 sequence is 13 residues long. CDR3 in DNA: TGTGCCATCAGTGAGGGTTTTAACTATGGCTACACCTTC. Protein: CAISEGFNYGYTF.

CDR3 coding DNA: TGTGCCAGCAGCTCCGACGGGGGATCCGCAACAGATACGCAGTATTTT. Protein: CASSSDGGSATDTQYF. The chain couples TRBV9 to TRBJ2-3; tentative D call: TRBD2 (6 bases). Between the trimmed V and J ends, which lost 4 bases and 3 bases, there was a span of 18 bases. The CDR3 covers 16 residues. Germline V gene lookup returns CDR1 SGDLS and CDR2 YYNGEE.

CDR3 loop: CASRAGTGVYEQYF. The CDR3 DNA is TGTGCCAGCAGGGCCGGGACAGGGGTCTACGAGCAGTACTTC. J is TRBJ2-7 and V is TRBV27, with 10 bases aligning to TRBD1. The J segment lost 3 bases and the V segment lost 6 bases, leaving 5 bases of the junction unmatched. The CDR3 runs to 14 residues. Germline loops: CDR1 MNHEY, CDR2 SMNVEV (reference sequence).

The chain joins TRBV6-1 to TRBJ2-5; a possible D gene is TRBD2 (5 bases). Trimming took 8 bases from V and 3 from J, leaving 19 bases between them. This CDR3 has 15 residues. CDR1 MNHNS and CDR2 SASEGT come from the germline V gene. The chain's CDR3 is CASRGSGGDEETQYF. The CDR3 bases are TGTGCCAGCCGTGGGTCCGGAGGTGACGAAGAGACCCAGTACTTC.

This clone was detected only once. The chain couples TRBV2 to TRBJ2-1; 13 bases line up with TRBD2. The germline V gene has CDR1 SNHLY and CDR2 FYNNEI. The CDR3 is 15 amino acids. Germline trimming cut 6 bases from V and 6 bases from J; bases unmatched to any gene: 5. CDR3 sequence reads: CASRLAGGPGNEQFF. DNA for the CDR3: TGTGCCAGCAGACTAGCGGGGGGGCCGGGCAATGAGCAGTTCTTC.

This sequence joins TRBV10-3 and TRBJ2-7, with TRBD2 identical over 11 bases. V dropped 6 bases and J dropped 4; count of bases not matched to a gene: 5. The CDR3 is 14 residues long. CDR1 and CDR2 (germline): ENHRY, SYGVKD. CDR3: CAIRSSGGNYEQYF. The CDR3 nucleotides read TGTGCCATCAGATCTAGCGGGGGGAATTACGAGCAGTACTTC.

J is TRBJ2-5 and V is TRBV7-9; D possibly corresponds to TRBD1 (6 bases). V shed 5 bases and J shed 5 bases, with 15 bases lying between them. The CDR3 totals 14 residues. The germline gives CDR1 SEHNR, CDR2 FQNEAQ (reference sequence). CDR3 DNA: TGTGCCAGCAGCCGCAAACAGGGAGACGAGACCCAGTACTTC. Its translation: CASSRKQGDETQYF.

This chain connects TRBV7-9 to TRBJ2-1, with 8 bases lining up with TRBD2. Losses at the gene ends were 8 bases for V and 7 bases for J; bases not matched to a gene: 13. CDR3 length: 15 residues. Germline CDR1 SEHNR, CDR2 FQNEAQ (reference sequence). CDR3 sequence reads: CASGQTGGGLNEQFF. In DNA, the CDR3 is TGTGCCAGCGGACAGACTGGCGGGGGGTTGAATGAGCAGTTCTTC.

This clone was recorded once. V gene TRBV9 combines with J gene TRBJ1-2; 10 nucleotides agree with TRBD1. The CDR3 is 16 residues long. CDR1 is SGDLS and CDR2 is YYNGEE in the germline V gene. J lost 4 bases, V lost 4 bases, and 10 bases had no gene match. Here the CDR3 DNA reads TGTGCCAGCAGCAACTCTGACAGGGGGCTATTCTATGGCTACACCTTC. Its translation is CASSNSDRGLFYGYTF.

The CDR3, as DNA: TGTGCCAGCAGTTACTCGGGGGACTCATATGGCTACACCTTC. Amino acids: CASSYSGDSYGYTF. The chain recombines TRBV6-5 with TRBJ1-2; D possibly corresponds to TRBD1 (5 bases). The germline V gene encodes CDR1 MNHEY and CDR2 SVGAGI. V was trimmed by 0 bases and J by 5 bases, leaving 10 bases between them. This CDR3 has 14 residues.

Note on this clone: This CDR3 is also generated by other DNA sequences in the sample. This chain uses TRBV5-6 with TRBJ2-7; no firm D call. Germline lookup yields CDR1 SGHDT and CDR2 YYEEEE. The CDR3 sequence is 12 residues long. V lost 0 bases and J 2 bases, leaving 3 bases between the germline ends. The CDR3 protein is CASSLVPYEQYF. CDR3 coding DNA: TGTGCCAGCAGCTTGGTTCCCTACGAGCAGTACTTC.

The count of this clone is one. In DNA, the CDR3 is TGTGCCAGCAGCTTTACCGGATGGTATCAGCCCCAGCATTTT. It translates to CASSFTGWYQPQHF. The chain has TRBV6-8 and TRBJ1-5; no clear D. V was shortened by 6 bases and J by 5 bases, with 14 bases between the two germline ends. This CDR3 comprises 14 residues. Germline V gene sequence: CDR1 MNHGY, CDR2 SAAAGT.

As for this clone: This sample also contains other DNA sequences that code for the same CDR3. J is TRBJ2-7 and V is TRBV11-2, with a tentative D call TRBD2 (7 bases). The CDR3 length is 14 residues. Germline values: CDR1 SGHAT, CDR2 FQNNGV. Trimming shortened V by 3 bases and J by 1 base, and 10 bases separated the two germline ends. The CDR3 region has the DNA TGTGCCAGCAGCTTCGGGGGGCCTTCCTACGAGCAGTACTTC. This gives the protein CASSFGGPSYEQYF. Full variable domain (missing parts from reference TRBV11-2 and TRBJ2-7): EAGVAQSPRYKIIEKRQSVAFWCNPISGHATLYWYQQILGQGPKLLIQFQNNGVVDDSQLPKDRFSAERLKGVDSTLKIQPAKLEDSAVYLCASSFGGPSYEQYFGPGTRLTVT.

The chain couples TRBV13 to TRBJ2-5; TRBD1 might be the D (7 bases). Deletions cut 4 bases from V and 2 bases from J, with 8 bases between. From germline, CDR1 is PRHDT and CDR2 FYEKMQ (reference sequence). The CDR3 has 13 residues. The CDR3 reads CASSSGGQETQYF. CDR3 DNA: TGTGCCAGCAGCTCAGGGGGGCAAGAGACCCAGTACTTC.

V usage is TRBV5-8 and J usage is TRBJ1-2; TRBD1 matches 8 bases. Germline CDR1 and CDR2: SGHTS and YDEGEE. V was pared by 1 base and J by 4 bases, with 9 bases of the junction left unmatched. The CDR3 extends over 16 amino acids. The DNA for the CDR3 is TGTGCCAGCAGCTTGCGCAGGGGGCTGAGAGGCTATGGCTACACCTTC. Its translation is CASSLRRGLRGYGYTF.

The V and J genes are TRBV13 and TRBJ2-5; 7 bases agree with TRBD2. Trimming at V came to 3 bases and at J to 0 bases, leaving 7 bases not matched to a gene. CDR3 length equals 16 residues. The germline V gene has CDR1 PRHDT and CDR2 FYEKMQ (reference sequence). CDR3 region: CASSFITSDNQETQYF. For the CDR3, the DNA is TGTGCCAGCAGCTTTATCACTAGCGATAACCAAGAGACCCAGTACTTC. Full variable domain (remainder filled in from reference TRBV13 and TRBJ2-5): AAGVIQSPRHLIKEKRETATLKCYPIPRHDTVYWYQQGPGQDPQFLISFYEKMQSDKGSIPDRFSAQQFSDYHSELNMSSLELGDSALYFCASSFITSDNQETQYFGPGTRLLVL.

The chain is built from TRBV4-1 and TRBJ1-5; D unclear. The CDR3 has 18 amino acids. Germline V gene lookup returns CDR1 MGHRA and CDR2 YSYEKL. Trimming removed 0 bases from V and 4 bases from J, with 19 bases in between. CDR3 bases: TGCGCCAGCAGCCAAGAAACGCTGAGGGAAGTTGGAAATCAGCCCCAGCATTTT. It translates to CASSQETLREVGNQPQHF.

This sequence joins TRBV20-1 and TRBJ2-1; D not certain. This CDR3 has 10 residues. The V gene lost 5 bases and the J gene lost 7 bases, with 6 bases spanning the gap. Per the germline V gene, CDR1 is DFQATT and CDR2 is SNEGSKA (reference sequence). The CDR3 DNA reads TGCAGTGCTGGTGGGAATGAGCAGTTCTTC. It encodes CSAGGNEQFF.

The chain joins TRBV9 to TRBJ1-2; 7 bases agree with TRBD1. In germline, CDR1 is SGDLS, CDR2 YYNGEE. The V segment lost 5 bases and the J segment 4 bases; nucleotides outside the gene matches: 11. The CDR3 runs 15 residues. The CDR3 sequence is CASRGTGAVGYGYTF. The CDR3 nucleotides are TGTGCCAGCAGGGGAACAGGGGCTGTAGGCTATGGCTACACCTTC.

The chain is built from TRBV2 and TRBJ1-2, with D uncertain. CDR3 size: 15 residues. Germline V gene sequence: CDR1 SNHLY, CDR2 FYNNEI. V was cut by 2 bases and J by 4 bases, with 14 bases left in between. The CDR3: CASSEFSQVSYGYTF. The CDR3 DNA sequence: TGTGCCAGCAGTGAATTTTCTCAGGTCTCCTATGGCTACACCTTC.

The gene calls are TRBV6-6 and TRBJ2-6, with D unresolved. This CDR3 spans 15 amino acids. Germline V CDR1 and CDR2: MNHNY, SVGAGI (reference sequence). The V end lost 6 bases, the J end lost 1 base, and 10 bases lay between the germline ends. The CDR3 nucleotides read TGTGCCAGCAGCGAAGGGTGGTCTGGGGCCAACGTCCTGACTTTC. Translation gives CASSEGWSGANVLTF.

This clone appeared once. The CDR3 nucleotides read TGTGCCAGCAGTTACTCGGGACACTATGGCTACACCTTC. Protein: CASSYSGHYGYTF. This chain links TRBV6-5 with TRBJ1-2; a weak D match, TRBD1 (5 bases). Trimming cost V 0 bases and J 3 bases, with 5 bases left between them. This CDR3 has 13 amino acids. From germline, CDR1 is MNHEY and CDR2 SVGAGI.

CDR3 sequence reads: CASSLKASEAFF. The CDR3, as DNA: TGCGCCAGCAGCTTGAAGGCGTCTGAAGCTTTCTTT. The chain uses TRBV5-1 and TRBJ1-1, with D unclear. V lost 1 base and J lost 6, with 7 bases in between. Germline loops: CDR1 SGHRS, CDR2 YFSETQ. The CDR3 totals 12 residues.

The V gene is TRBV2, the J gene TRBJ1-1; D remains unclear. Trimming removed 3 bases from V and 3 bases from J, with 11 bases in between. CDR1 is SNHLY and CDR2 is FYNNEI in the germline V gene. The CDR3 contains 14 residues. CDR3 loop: CASSDMAEDTEAFF. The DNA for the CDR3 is TGTGCCAGCAGTGATATGGCAGAAGACACTGAAGCTTTCTTT.

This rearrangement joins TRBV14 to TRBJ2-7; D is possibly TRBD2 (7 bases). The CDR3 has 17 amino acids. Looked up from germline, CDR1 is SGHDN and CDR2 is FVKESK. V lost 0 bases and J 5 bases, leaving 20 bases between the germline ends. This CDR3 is CASSQDLKGGVSDEQYF. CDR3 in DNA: TGTGCCAGCAGCCAAGACTTAAAGGGGGGGGTGTCGGACGAGCAGTACTTC.

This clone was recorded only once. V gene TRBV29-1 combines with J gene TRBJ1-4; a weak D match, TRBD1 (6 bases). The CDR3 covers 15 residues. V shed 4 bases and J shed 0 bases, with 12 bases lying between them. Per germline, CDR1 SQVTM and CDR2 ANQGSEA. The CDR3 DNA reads TGCAGCGTTGGACAGGTGACTCCAACTAATGAAAAACTGTTTTTT. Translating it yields CSVGQVTPTNEKLFF.

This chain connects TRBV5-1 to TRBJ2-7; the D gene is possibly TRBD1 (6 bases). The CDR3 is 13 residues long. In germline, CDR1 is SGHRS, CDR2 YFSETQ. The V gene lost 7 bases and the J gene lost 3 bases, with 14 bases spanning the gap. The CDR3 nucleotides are TGCGCCAGCTTCTGGGGGCCCAACTACGAGCAGTACTTC. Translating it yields CASFWGPNYEQYF.

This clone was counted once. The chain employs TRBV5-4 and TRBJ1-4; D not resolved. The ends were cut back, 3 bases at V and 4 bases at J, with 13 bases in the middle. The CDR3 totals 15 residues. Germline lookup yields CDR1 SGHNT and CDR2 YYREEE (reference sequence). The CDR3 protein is CASSSPDVHNEKLFF. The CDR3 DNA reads TGTGCCAGCAGCTCACCGGACGTCCATAATGAAAAACTGTTTTTT.